These 7 T cell receptor beta chains came from one sample sequenced in a study of blood T cell repertoires in COVID-19. Clones were read by immunoSEQ multiplex PCR, and TCRdb kept only the in-frame ones, dropping some. Of 200,000 to 250,000 clones in the sample, 88% were seen once. The material sequenced was PBMCs or T cells enriched from blood (not recorded which). The receptors were gathered from a woman aged 25 to 39 who had recovered from COVID-19.

This clone came up once. CDR3 amino acids: CASRGNDQGRAFF. The CDR3 DNA reads TGCGCCAGCAGAGGGAACGACCAGGGGAGAGCTTTCTTT. This chain joins TRBV5-1 and TRBJ1-1, with a tentative D call TRBD1 (6 bases). CDR3 length equals 13 residues. Trimming pared 5 bases from V and 10 bases from J, leaving 18 bases between. The germline gives CDR1 SGHRS, CDR2 YFSETQ.

The gene calls are TRBV7-9 and TRBJ1-1; D may be TRBD1 (5 bases). V lost 5 bases, J lost 7 bases, and 26 bases lay in between. The length of the CDR3 is 17 residues. The germline V gene has CDR1 SEHNR and CDR2 FQNEAQ (reference sequence). The CDR3 nucleotides read TGTGCCAGCAGCGAGAAAGGGGTCGGAATCTTCGGCCATGAAGCTTTCTTT. This translates into CASSEKGVGIFGHEAFF.

This clone was observed a single time. The V call is TRBV10-3, the J call TRBJ1-5, with D perhaps TRBD1 (5 bases). The CDR3 loop spans 15 amino acids. CDR1 and CDR2 (germline): ENHRY, SYGVKD. Trimming shortened V by 0 bases and J by 5 bases, and 11 bases separated the two germline ends. As DNA, the CDR3 is TGTGCCATCAGTGAGTCACGGGGGAGGGATCAGCCCCAGCATTTT. As protein: CAISESRGRDQPQHF.

V gene TRBV6-5 combines with J gene TRBJ1-1; 7 positions match TRBD1. The germline gives CDR1 MNHEY, CDR2 SVGAGI. The CDR3 has 15 residues. Trimming took 4 bases from V and 5 from J; bases not matched to a gene: 10. CDR3 amino acids: CASSFLSKGATEAFF. The CDR3 DNA sequence: TGTGCCAGCAGTTTCCTCTCCAAGGGGGCAACTGAAGCTTTCTTT.

This rearrangement joins TRBV5-1 to TRBJ2-3; D possibly corresponds to TRBD2 (5 bases). CDR3 length equals 15 residues. The ends were cut back, 0 bases at V and 4 bases at J, with 12 bases in the middle. Germline values: CDR1 SGHRS, CDR2 YFSETQ. CDR3 residues: CASSLDSGGADTQYF. The CDR3 nucleotides read TGCGCCAGCAGCTTGGATTCAGGAGGCGCAGATACGCAGTATTTT. Full variable domain (rest looked up from reference TRBV5-1 and TRBJ2-3): KAGVTQTPRYLIKTRGQQVTLSCSPISGHRSVSWYQQTPGQGLQFLFEYFSETQRNKGNFPGRFSGRQFSNSRSEMNVSTLELGDSALYLCASSLDSGGADTQYFGPGTRLTVL.

This chain uses TRBV3-1 (or the pseudogene TRBV3-2) with TRBJ1-1; no clear D gene. Trimming shortened V by 4 bases and J by 8 bases, and 11 bases separated the two germline ends. The CDR3 totals 12 residues. Looked up from germline, CDR1 is LGHDT and CDR2 is YNNKEL (reference sequence). The CDR3 here is CASSRPGVEAFF. Written as DNA, the CDR3 is TGTGCCAGCAGCCGTCCGGGAGTCGAAGCTTTCTTT.

V usage is TRBV7-3 and J usage is TRBJ1-1; D may be TRBD1 (6 bases). Trimming cost V 5 bases and J 0 bases, with 13 bases left between them. CDR1 and CDR2 from the germline V gene are SGHTA and FQGTGA. The CDR3 totals 15 residues. CDR3 in DNA: TGTGCCAGCAGCACCCAGGGGCGCATGAACACTGAAGCTTTCTTT. It is translated as CASSTQGRMNTEAFF.